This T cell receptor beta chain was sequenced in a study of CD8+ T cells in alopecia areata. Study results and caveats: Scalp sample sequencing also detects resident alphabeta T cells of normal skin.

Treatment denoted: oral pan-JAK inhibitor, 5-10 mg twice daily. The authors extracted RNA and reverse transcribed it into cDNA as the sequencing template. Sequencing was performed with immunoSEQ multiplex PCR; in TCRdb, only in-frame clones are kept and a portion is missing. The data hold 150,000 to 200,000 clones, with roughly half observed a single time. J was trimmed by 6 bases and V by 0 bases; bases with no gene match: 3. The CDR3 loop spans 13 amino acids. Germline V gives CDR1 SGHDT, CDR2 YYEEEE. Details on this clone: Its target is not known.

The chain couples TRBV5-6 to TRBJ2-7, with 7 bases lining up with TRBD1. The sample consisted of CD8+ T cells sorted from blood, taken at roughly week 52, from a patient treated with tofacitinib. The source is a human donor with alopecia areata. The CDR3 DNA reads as TGTGCCAGCAGCTTGGAGACAGGGAGCGAGCAGTACTTC. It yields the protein CASSLETGSEQYF. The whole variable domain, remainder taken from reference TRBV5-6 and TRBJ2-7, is DAGVTQSPTHLIKTRGQQVTLRCSPKSGHDTVSWYQQALGQGPQFIFQYYEEEERQRGNFPDRFSGHQFPNYSSELNVNALLLGDSALYLCASSLETGSEQYFGPGTRLTVT.